This T cell receptor (beta chain) was identified during a study of blood T cell repertoires in COVID-19 (dated by TCRdb to between 2020 and 2021). In terms of the full investigation: Samples covering the acute and convalescent phases of COVID-19 were provided by collaborators in the United States, Italy and Spain. Samples came from the ongoing ImmuneRACE study (first 160 participants) plus 1,254 subjects from 6 global collaborators. Subjects who had been exposed to COVID-19, were actively infected with it, or had recovered from it provided the deeply sampled blood TCRbeta repertoires that made up the dataset. A de-identified subject ID, COVID-19 status, age in years and sex were almost always included in the sample metadata. Where available, HLA class I and class II types were taken from metadata supplied by the sample provider and were not determined by assay-based typing. The prospective study material was composed of cDNA or gDNA derived from T cells, B-cell-depleted T cells, or PBMCs. The repertoires were made available in a free public database intended to serve as a resource for research on the immune response to SARS-CoV-2. General conclusions and limits of the study: The quantity of clinical and demographic metadata differed by source and by participant and was supplied without curation.

TCRbeta CDR3 regions were amplified from genomic DNA using the immunoSEQ Assay, a bias-controlled multiplex PCR. The study's own analysis went as follows. The number of nucleated cells in each sample was estimated from the amplification of reference gene primers within the assay. To quantify the absolute abundance of each unique TCRbeta CDR3 rearrangement, sequence reads were collapsed and filtered. Productive Simpson clonality was computed per sample as the square root of Simpson's diversity index over productive rearrangements. TCRdb limited this immuneACCESS table to in-frame rearrangements with V and J called. A share of clones is missing; checked studies link under half to unresolved V genes, and the rest is unexplained. For V, J and clone size, that table is used; D and trimming come from the DNA. For this sample the table gives 160,000 or so clones, of which under 95% were detected only once. The ten most abundant clones make up around 17% of the sample.

The collaborating institutions used their own protocols to collect whole blood in K2EDTA tubes. Collaborator samples were shipped for TCRbeta analysis as frozen whole blood, isolated PBMCs, or DNA extracted from either sample type. The CDR1 and CDR2 encoded by the germline V gene (reference sequence) are WNHNN and SYGVQD. V is shortened by 6 bases, J by 4 bases, and the region joining them spans 14 bases. There are 14 amino acids in the CDR3, from cysteine to phenylalanine inclusive. Only the CDR3 part of the read is kept: 42 bases, read in frame from the first base. Points on this clone: The antigen it binds to is not known. No base-level quality is on record; no much larger clone is a single base apart.

This clonotype was obtained from a man aged 55 to 70 with active or convalescent COVID-19. The sequenced material came from peripheral blood. The receptor chain draws on TRBV10-1 and TRBJ2-3; the D region possibly corresponds to TRBD1 (5 bases align). Here the CDR3 is given as CASSDMTAPDTQYF. In nucleotides, the sequence is TGCGCCAGCAGCGACATGACAGCTCCAGATACGCAGTATTTT.